Below, one TCR beta chain is given with its context. No antigen is known for it. This sample stems from a study of T-cell reconstitution after alpha-beta-depleted transplantation in children. Study-wide findings and caveats: There were reportedly several hundred expanded graft clones from which alpha-beta T cells came about two months after transplant. After one year, T-cell counts and TCRbeta diversity mostly came from new T cells.

CDR3 length: 14 residues. With 5 bases removed from V and 5 bases from J, the gap between germline ends came to 15 bases. CDR1 is MNHEY, CDR2 SVGEGT, per germline. Unique molecular identifiers were used to barcode this TCRbeta library. TCRdb itself ran the PCR reads through MiXCR, one entry per CDR3 protein. The data show hundreds of thousands of distinct CDR3 sequences, roughly a sixth seen once. This TCR derives from a male patient between 2 and 10 years old who had a stem cell transplant for acute lymphoblastic leukemia, so the T cells may come from the graft donor. The chain couples TRBV6-2 or TRBV6-3 to TRBJ1-1; no reliable D call. The sequencing here drew on PBMCs, mostly from graft donor cells, taken 360 days after TCRalphabeta/CD19-depleted stem cell transplant. This CDR3 reads CASSTDLGGTEAFF. CDR3 coding DNA: TGTGCCAGCAGTACGGACTTGGGAGGGACTGAAGCTTTCTTT.